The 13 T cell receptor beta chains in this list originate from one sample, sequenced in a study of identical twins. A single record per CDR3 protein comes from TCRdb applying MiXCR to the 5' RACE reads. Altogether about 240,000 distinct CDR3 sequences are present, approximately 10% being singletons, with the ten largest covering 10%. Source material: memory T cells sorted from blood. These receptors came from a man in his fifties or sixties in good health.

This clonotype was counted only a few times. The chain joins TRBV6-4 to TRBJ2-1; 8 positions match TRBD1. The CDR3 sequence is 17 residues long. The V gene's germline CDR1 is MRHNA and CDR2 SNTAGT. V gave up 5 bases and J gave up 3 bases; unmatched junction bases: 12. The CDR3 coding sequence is TGTGCCAGCAGTAGATCGCCCTCAGGGGGCGTCTACAATGAGCAGTTCTTC. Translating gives CASSRSPSGGVYNEQFF.

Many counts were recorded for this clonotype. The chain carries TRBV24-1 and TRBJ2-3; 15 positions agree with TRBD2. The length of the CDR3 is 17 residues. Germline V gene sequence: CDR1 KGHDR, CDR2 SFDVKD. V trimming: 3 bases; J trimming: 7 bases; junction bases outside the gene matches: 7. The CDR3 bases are TGTGCCACCAGTGATCCCAGGACTAGCGGGAGGGTGAATACGCAGTATTTT. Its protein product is CATSDPRTSGRVNTQYF.

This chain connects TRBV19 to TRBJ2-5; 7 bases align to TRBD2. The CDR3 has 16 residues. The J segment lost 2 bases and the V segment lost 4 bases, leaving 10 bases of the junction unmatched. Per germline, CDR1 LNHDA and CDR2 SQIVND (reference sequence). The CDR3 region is CASSSASGTLQETQYF. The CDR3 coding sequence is TGTGCCAGTAGTAGTGCTAGCGGTACCTTACAAGAGACCCAGTACTTC.

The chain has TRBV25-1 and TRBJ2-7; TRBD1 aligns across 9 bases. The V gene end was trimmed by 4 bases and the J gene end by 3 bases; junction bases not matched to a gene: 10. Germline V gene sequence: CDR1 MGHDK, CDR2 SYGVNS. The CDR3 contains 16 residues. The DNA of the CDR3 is TGTGCCAGCAGTGGTTTCGGGACAGGGTCTGTCTACGAGCAGTACTTC. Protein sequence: CASSGFGTGSVYEQYF.

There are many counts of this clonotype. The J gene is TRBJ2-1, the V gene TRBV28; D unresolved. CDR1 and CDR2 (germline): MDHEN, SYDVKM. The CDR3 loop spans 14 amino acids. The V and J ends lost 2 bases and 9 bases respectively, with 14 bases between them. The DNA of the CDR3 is TGTGCCAGCAGTTTACAGGCAGGCTCAGGTGAGCAGTTCTTC. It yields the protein CASSLQAGSGEQFF.

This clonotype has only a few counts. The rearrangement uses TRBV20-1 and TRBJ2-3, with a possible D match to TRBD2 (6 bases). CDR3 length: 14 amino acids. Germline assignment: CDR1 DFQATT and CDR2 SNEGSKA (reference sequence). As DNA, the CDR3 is TGCAGCCCTACCGGGAGAACTAGCACAGATACGCAGTATTTT. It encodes CSPTGRTSTDTQYF.

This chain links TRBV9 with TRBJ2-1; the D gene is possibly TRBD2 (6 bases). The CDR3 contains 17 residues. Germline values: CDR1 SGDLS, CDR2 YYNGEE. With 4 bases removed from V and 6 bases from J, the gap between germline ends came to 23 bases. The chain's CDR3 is CASSLPGAGPTPNEQFF. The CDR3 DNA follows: TGTGCCAGCAGCCTCCCCGGGGCGGGGCCAACCCCCAATGAGCAGTTCTTC.

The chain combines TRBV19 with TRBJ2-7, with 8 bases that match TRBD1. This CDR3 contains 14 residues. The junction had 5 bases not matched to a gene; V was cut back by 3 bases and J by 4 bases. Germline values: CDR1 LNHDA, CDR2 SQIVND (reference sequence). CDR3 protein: CASSMGQAAYEQYF. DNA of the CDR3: TGTGCCAGTAGTATGGGACAGGCAGCTTACGAGCAGTACTTC.

The CDR3 protein is CASQPPLGGYTF. CDR3 nucleotide sequence: TGTGCCAGTCAACCCCCCCTGGGCGGCTACACCTTC. V is TRBV25-1 and J is TRBJ1-2; D is uncertain. The CDR3 totals 12 residues. V was trimmed by 9 bases and J by 8 bases, leaving 16 bases between them. Germline CDR1 and CDR2: MGHDK and SYGVNS.

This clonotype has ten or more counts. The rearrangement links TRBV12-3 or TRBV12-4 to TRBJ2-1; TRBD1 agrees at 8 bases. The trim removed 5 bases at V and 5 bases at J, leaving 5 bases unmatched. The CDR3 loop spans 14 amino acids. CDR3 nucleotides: TGTGCCAGCAGTACACGGACAGGGAACAATGAGCAGTTCTTC. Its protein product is CASSTRTGNNEQFF.

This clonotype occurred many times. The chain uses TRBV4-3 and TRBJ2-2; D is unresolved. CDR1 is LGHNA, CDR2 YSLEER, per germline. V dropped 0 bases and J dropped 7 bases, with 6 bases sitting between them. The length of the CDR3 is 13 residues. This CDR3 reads CASSQEWGGELFF. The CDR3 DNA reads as TGCGCCAGCAGCCAAGAGTGGGGCGGGGAGCTGTTTTTT.

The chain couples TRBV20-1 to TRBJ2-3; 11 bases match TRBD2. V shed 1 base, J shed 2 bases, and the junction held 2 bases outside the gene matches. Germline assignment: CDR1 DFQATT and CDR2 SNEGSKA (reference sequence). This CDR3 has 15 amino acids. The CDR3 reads CSARVTSGNTDTQYF. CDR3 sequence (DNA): TGCAGTGCTAGAGTGACTAGCGGGAACACAGATACGCAGTATTTT.

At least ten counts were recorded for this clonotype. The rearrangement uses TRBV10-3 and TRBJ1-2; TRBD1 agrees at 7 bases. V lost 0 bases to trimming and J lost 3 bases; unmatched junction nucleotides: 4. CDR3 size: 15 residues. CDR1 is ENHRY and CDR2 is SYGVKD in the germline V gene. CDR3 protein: CAISESRTGDYGYTF. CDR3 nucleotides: TGTGCCATCAGTGAGTCGCGGACAGGCGACTATGGCTACACCTTC.